This T cell receptor (beta chain) was identified in a study of shared clonotypes between healthy human individuals. Study context: Donors were a couple of women and a few men aged 18 to 49.

The V end lost 6 bases, the J end lost 1 base, and 8 bases lay between the germline ends. The germline CDR1 and CDR2 sequences are LNHDA and SQIVND (reference sequence). CDR3 length: 13 amino acids. Findings of the study overall: Incomplete sequencing of sorted subsets was indicated by rarefaction despite large depth.

Points on this clone: Its specificity is unknown.

Here immunoSEQ multiplex PCR was the method, and the copy in TCRdb shows in-frame clones only, minus some. The sample has around 2.3 million clones; under 97% are singletons. The sample taken for sequencing was naive CD4+ T cells sorted from blood. The subset is: CD45RA+ positively selected. The V gene is TRBV19, the J gene TRBJ2-3; D ambiguous. This receptor was identified in a man aged 18 to 30 in good health. CDR3 nucleotide sequence: TGTGCCAGTAGGTCGTCTGGCACAGATACGCAGTATTTT. Protein sequence: CASRSSGTDTQYF.